This entry concerns a single TCR beta chain. The antigen is undetermined. This specimen comes from a study of shared clonotypes between healthy human individuals. Study findings and constraints: Sequencing depth was a factor that was expected to affect clonotype sharing among donors.

The donor population consisted of healthy HIV-negative adults with no recent acute infections or vaccinations. Using immunoSEQ multiplex PCR, the repertoire was profiled, and TCRdb retains in-frame clones only, with some absent. The table shows 2.3 million or so clones, with approximately 95% occurring only once. Losses at the gene ends were 1 base for V and 5 bases for J; bases not matched to a gene: 7. The CDR3 is 17 residues long. From germline, CDR1 is SGDLS and CDR2 YYNGEE. Sequenced material: naive CD4+ T cells from PBMCs. Subset meaning: CD45RA+ positively selected. The receptor was isolated from a man aged 18 to 29 in good health. Some clones in this sample may be carry-over from other donors' samples. The genes are TRBV9 and TRBJ2-1, with 12 bases identical to TRBD2. The CDR3 protein is CASSVPSGRARDNEQFF. The CDR3, as DNA: TGTGCCAGCAGCGTACCTAGCGGGAGGGCCAGAGACAATGAGCAGTTCTTC.